The entry below describes one T cell receptor beta chain. The data stem from a study of T cells in tuberculosis. Turning to the study itself: T cells were selected with CD1B tetramers loaded with glucose monomycolate.

Sequenced by immunoSEQ multiplex PCR; TCRdb stores in-frame clones only, minus some. The sample yields approximately 59,000 clones, approximately 86% seen once. Broader study findings: Some low-affinity tetramer-binding T cells may be absent from this sample.

The CDR3 sequence is 17 residues long. Per germline, CDR1 SGHTA and CDR2 FQGTGA. The ends lost 2 bases at V and 9 bases at J; junction bases unmatched: 15. Sorting used thawed, overnight-rested PBMC stained with anti-CD3, a viability dye and GMM-loaded CD1B tetramer. The lipid loaded on the CD1B tetramers was C32 glucose monomycolate from Rhodococcus equi. CD14-expressing monocytes were removed from PBMC before cryopreservation and sorting. Tetramer-negative cells, approximately 100,000 per donor, were also sorted. The chain carries TRBV7-3 and TRBJ2-1; 8 bases map to TRBD2. The receptor was derived from an adult woman with latent tuberculosis. Sequenced material: CD1b-GMM tetramer-negative cells sorted from PBMCs. The CDR3 coding sequence is TGTGCCAGCAGCTTAGTAGGCAGCGGGAGCCGTTTTGGTGAGCAGTTCTTC. It translates to CASSLVGSGSRFGEQFF.